This passage covers 24 T cell receptor beta chains from one sample sequenced in a study of T cells in Graves' hyperthyroidism and ophthalmopathy. Authors of the study amplified TCR beta CDR3 regions from RNA transcripts. The HTBI primer set was used in a first-round RT-PCR of the TCR CDR3. TCRdb re-derived calls from the multiplex PCR reads in MiXCR, one entry per CDR3 protein. The table lists fewer than 350,000 distinct CDR3 sequences, around a sixth of them singletons, with around a sixth in the top ten. The specimen was blood. These receptors were collected from a woman aged 40-49 years with Graves' ophthalmopathy.

The sample holds many counts of this clonotype. This chain connects TRBV27 to TRBJ1-2; 7 bases map to TRBD1. Trimming at V came to 6 bases and at J to 2 bases, leaving 9 bases not matched to a gene. CDR3 length equals 15 residues. Germline V gene sequence: CDR1 MNHEY, CDR2 SMNVEV (reference sequence). The CDR3 bases are TGTGCCAGCAGCCTAAAAGGACAGGCGAACTATGGCTACACCTTC. This codes for CASSLKGQANYGYTF.

This clonotype occurred many times. This chain links TRBV27 with TRBJ2-7; D is unresolved. CDR1 and CDR2 (germline): MNHEY, SMNVEV (reference sequence). The V end lost 2 bases, the J end lost 2 bases, and 10 bases lay between the germline ends. CDR3 length: 14 amino acids. In DNA form, the CDR3 reads TGTGCCAGCAGTTTAAGCCCGGACGCCTACGAGCAGTACTTC. Encoded protein: CASSLSPDAYEQYF.

At least ten counts were recorded for this clonotype. V usage is TRBV29-1 and J usage is TRBJ1-1; D ambiguous. V gave up 0 bases and J gave up 12 bases, with 17 bases separating them. The CDR3 is made up of 13 amino acids. Germline-derived CDR1 and CDR2 are SQVTM and ANQGSEA. This chain's CDR3 is CSVEDGVSGMSFF. The CDR3 DNA follows: TGCAGCGTTGAAGATGGGGTGTCGGGCATGTCTTTCTTT.

This clonotype has a handful of counts. The CDR3 spells CSARDDGEIYEQYF. The CDR3 DNA follows: TGCAGTGCTAGAGACGACGGGGAAATCTACGAGCAGTACTTC. The J gene is TRBJ2-7, the V gene TRBV20-1; TRBD2 is a possible D gene (5 bases). V was cut by 0 bases and J by 3 bases, with 12 bases left in between. The CDR3 consists of 14 residues. In germline, CDR1 is DFQATT, CDR2 SNEGSKA (reference sequence).

This clonotype was detected ten times or more. This chain joins TRBV27 and TRBJ2-7; no reliable D call. V lost 2 bases to trimming and J lost 0 bases, with 14 bases between them. The CDR3 is 16 residues long. Germline-derived CDR1 and CDR2 are MNHEY and SMNVEV (reference sequence). In nucleotides, the CDR3 is TGTGCCAGCAGTTTAAAGGTCGCGGAGTACTCCTACGAGCAGTACTTC. Translated, it gives CASSLKVAEYSYEQYF.

Ten or more counts support this clonotype. This rearrangement joins TRBV29-1 to TRBJ2-5; 8 bases are shared with TRBD1. The CDR3 contains 13 residues. V was pared by 2 bases and J by 5 bases, with 4 bases of the junction left unmatched. Per germline, CDR1 SQVTM and CDR2 ANQGSEA. CDR3 residues: CSVEQGAQETQYF. CDR3 DNA: TGCAGCGTTGAACAGGGGGCGCAGGAGACCCAGTACTTC.

This clonotype has a count of ten or more. This chain connects TRBV6-5 to TRBJ2-2, with D unresolved. Germline values: CDR1 MNHEY, CDR2 SVGAGI. Deletions cut 4 bases from V and 4 bases from J, with 7 bases between. This CDR3 contains 13 residues. CDR3 in amino acids: CASSSTFTGELFF. CDR3 coding DNA: TGTGCCAGCAGTTCGACATTCACCGGGGAGCTGTTTTTT.

This clonotype was detected ten times or more. The chain has TRBV6-1 and TRBJ2-7, with 14 nucleotides matching TRBD2. The CDR3 is 16 residues long. With V trimmed by 4 bases and J by 5 bases, 7 bases remained unmatched. Germline V CDR1 and CDR2: MNHNS, SASEGT. The CDR3 DNA is TGTGCCAGCAGTGTCAGACTAGCGGGAGGGGTCAACGAGCAGTACTTC. This sequence encodes CASSVRLAGGVNEQYF.

This clonotype has ten or more counts. The chain links TRBV12-3 or TRBV12-4 to TRBJ2-7; 10 bases map to TRBD2. The CDR3 has 17 residues. The V gene end was trimmed by 6 bases and the J gene end by 9 bases; junction bases not matched to a gene: 20. This CDR3 is CASRRTSGLSQMNGQYF. Here the CDR3 DNA reads TGTGCCAGCAGGCGGACTAGCGGCCTATCCCAGATGAACGGGCAGTACTTC.

This chain connects TRBV28 to TRBJ1-5, with 7 nucleotides matching TRBD1. The junction had 4 bases not matched to a gene; V was cut back by 4 bases and J by 13 bases. The CDR3 length is 11 residues. Germline CDR1 MDHEN, CDR2 SYDVKM. Written as DNA, the CDR3 is TGTGCCAGCAGTTCCGGGACAGCTCAGCATTTT. Translated: CASSSGTAQHF.

This clonotype was picked up many times. This chain connects TRBV28 to TRBJ1-1, with no clear D. Germline assignment: CDR1 MDHEN and CDR2 SYDVKM. The V end lost 6 bases, the J end lost 1 base, and 9 bases lay between the germline ends. CDR3 size: 13 residues. The CDR3 coding sequence is TGTGCCAGCAGGGGATTTACGAACACTGAAGCTTTCTTT. Encoded protein: CASRGFTNTEAFF.

For this clonotype: A much larger clone lies one base from this, so it may be a read error. The missing conserved phenylalanine or tryptophan at the end of this CDR3 makes a read error likely. This sequence joins TRBV30 and TRBJ1-2; 7 nucleotides match TRBD1. This CDR3 is built from 15 residues. V shed 1 base and J 4 bases; nucleotides not matched to a gene: 9. In germline, CDR1 is GTSNPN, CDR2 SVGIG (reference sequence). CDR3 amino acids: CAWSGRETGLYGYTL. In nucleotides, the CDR3 is TGTGCCTGGAGTGGCCGGGAGACAGGGCTCTATGGCTACACCCTC.

The CDR3 reads CASSSDNGRTYEQYF. The CDR3 nucleotides are TGTGCCAGCAGCTCCGACAATGGGAGGACCTACGAGCAGTACTTC. V gene TRBV7-8 combines with J gene TRBJ2-7, with a weak D call TRBD2 (6 bases). This CDR3 region has 15 residues. The V gene's germline CDR1 is SGHVS and CDR2 FQNEAQ. Deletions cut 4 bases from V and 2 bases from J, with 15 bases between. The full variable domain, its missing parts supplied by reference TRBV7-8 and TRBJ2-7, is GAGVSQSPRYKVAKRGQDVALRCDPISGHVSLFWYQQALGQGPEFLTYFQNEAQLDKSGLPSDRFFAERPEGSVSTLKIQRTQQEDSAVYLCASSSDNGRTYEQYFGPGTRLTVT.

The chain carries TRBV5-1 and TRBJ2-7, with D hard to call. Germline V CDR1 and CDR2: SGHRS, YFSETQ. V was trimmed by 1 base and J by 0 bases, leaving 8 bases between them. The length of the CDR3 is 14 residues. The DNA for the CDR3 is TGCGCCAGCAGCTTGCACGGAACCTCCTACGAGCAGTACTTC. Residues: CASSLHGTSYEQYF.

The chain joins TRBV20-1 to TRBJ2-7, with 9 bases aligning to TRBD1. The CDR3 length is 16 residues. Germline-derived CDR1 and CDR2 are DFQATT and SNEGSKA (reference sequence). The V and J ends lost 3 bases and 5 bases, in that order; junction bases with no gene match: 14. In nucleotides, the CDR3 is TGCAGTGCTAGGGATTCGTACAGGGGGCGGCTTGACGAGCAGTACTTC. Translated, it gives CSARDSYRGRLDEQYF.

At least ten counts were recorded for this clonotype. The V gene is TRBV29-1, the J gene TRBJ2-7; 9 bases map to TRBD1. This CDR3 comprises 14 residues. J lost 1 base, V lost 4 bases, and 5 bases had no gene match. Per the germline V gene, CDR1 is SQVTM and CDR2 is ANQGSEA. The CDR3 sequence: CSVGGDRDSYEQYF. The DNA of the CDR3 is TGCAGCGTTGGGGGGGACAGGGATTCCTACGAGCAGTACTTC.

As concerns this clonotype: A much larger clone sits a single nucleotide away, making a read error possible. The rearrangement uses TRBV12-3 or TRBV12-4 and TRBJ1-5; 7 bases align to TRBD1. The CDR3 runs to 14 residues. CDR3 residues: CAGSLTGANRPQHF. DNA for the CDR3: TGTGCCGGCAGCTTAACAGGGGCAAATCGGCCCCAGCATTTT.

The sample holds many counts of this clonotype. V usage is TRBV20-1 and J usage is TRBJ1-1; tentatively, D is TRBD1 (6 bases). Germline CDR1 reads DFQATT; CDR2 reads SNEGSKA (reference sequence). The CDR3 runs to 19 residues. The germline V and J ends were trimmed by 1 base and 0 bases, with 24 bases remaining between them. CDR3 residues: CSARGSGAGLTLMNTEAFF. The CDR3 nucleotides read TGCAGTGCTAGAGGTTCAGGGGCAGGGCTAACACTCATGAACACTGAAGCTTTCTTT.

This clonotype was seen repeatedly, ten times or more. The chain couples TRBV6-5 to TRBJ1-5; D possibly corresponds to TRBD1 (5 bases). This CDR3 is 13 amino acids long. CDR1 is MNHEY, CDR2 SVGAGI, per germline. Trimming took off 4 bases at V and 8 bases at J, with 12 bases between the two ends. CDR3 in amino acids: CASSWQGREPQHF. In DNA form, the CDR3 reads TGTGCCAGCAGTTGGCAGGGCCGTGAGCCCCAGCATTTT.

This clonotype was found many times. The DNA for the CDR3 is TGTGCCAGCAGCCGGGGACGACTAGCCAAAAACATTCAGTACTTC. This translates into CASSRGRLAKNIQYF. The chain uses TRBV11-2 and TRBJ2-4; either TRBD1 or TRBD2 may supply D (5 bases each). The CDR3 covers 15 residues. V was trimmed by 5 bases and J by 0 bases, leaving 11 bases between them. Per germline, CDR1 SGHAT and CDR2 FQNNGV.

This clonotype has a count of ten or more. CDR3 region: CAWGMRGEQYF. Here the CDR3 DNA reads TGTGCCTGGGGGATGAGGGGGGAGCAGTACTTC. The chain links TRBV30 to TRBJ2-7; the D gene is possibly TRBD1 (6 bases). The V gene lost 5 bases and the J gene lost 7 bases, with 12 bases spanning the gap. There are 11 residues in the CDR3. Germline CDR1 and CDR2: GTSNPN and SVGIG (reference sequence).

This clonotype has a handful of counts. The CDR3 loop reads CASSPEGVSTEAFF. CDR3 in DNA: TGCGCCAGCAGCCCCGAGGGGGTGAGCACTGAAGCTTTCTTT. The chain recombines TRBV5-1 with TRBJ1-1, with a tentative D call TRBD1 (6 bases). The CDR3 covers 14 residues. V lost 4 bases to trimming and J lost 4 bases, with 14 bases between them. The V gene's germline CDR1 is SGHRS and CDR2 YFSETQ. Full variable domain (remainder filled in from reference TRBV5-1 and TRBJ1-1): KAGVTQTPRYLIKTRGQQVTLSCSPISGHRSVSWYQQTPGQGLQFLFEYFSETQRNKGNFPGRFSGRQFSNSRSEMNVSTLELGDSALYLCASSPEGVSTEAFFGQGTRLTVV.

The chain joins TRBV29-1 to TRBJ1-5, with TRBD1 identical over 11 bases. Looked up from germline, CDR1 is SQVTM and CDR2 is ANQGSEA. The CDR3 is 13 residues long. V lost 2 bases to trimming and J lost 10 bases; unmatched junction nucleotides: 4. The DNA for the CDR3 is TGCAGCGTTGAAATCGGGACAGGGGGTCCCCAGCATTTT. Translated: CSVEIGTGGPQHF.

This clonotype was seen ten or more times. The V call is TRBV6-5, the J call TRBJ2-7, with 8 bases that match TRBD2. The V gene's germline CDR1 is MNHEY and CDR2 SVGAGI. This CDR3 has 15 residues. V lost 2 bases and J lost 1; bases outside the gene matches: 4. CDR3 in DNA: TGTGCCAGCAGTTACCCCAGCGGGAGTTCCTACGAGCAGTACTTC. Its translation: CASSYPSGSSYEQYF.